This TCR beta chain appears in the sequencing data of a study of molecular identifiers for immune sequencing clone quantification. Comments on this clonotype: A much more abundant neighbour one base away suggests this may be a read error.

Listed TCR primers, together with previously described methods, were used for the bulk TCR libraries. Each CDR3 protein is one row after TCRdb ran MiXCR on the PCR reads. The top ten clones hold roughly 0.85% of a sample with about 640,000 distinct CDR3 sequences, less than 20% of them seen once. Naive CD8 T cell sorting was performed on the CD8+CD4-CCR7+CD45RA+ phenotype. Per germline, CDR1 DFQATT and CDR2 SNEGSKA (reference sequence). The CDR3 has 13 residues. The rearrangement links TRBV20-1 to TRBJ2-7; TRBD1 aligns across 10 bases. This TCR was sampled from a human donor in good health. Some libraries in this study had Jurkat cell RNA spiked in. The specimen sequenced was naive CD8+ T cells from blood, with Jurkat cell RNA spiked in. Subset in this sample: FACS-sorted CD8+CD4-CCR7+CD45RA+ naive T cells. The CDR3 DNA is TGCAGTACCTTGGACAGGGGGGTATACGAGCGGTACTTC. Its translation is CSTLDRGVYERYF.